The rows below give T cell receptor beta chains drawn from one sample of a study of blood T cell repertoires in COVID-19. The table came from immunoSEQ multiplex PCR; TCRdb's copy has only in-frame clones and leaves some out. Of more than 250,000 clones in the sample, around 86% are singletons; the top ten hold 1%. The specimen was peripheral blood. The receptors were gathered from a man in his fifties or sixties with active or convalescent COVID-19. Both conserved end residues are part of each CDR3. The D gene is left open where the match is weak. Part of the rows lack a size; the others show once, few, many or a class for expanded clones.

v_call,d_call,clone_size,j_call,cdr3_nt,cdr3_aa
TRBV7-2,.,.,TRBJ2-7,TGTGCCAGCAGCTTAGCTTCCAGGGAAGGTCGGTACGAGCAGTACTTC,CASSLASREGRYEQYF
TRBV30,.,.,TRBJ2-7,TGTGCCTGGAGTGTCCTCTACGAGCAGTACTTC,CAWSVLYEQYF
TRBV4-2,TRBD2,.,TRBJ2-3,TGTGCCAGCAGCCCTATCCCGGGACTAGTTTTGTATTTT,CASSPIPGLVLYF
TRBV18,TRBD1,.,TRBJ1-6,TGTGCCAGCTCACCAGAGACAGGGGCCTATTCACCCCTCCACTTT,CASSPETGAYSPLHF
TRBV5-1,.,.,TRBJ1-2,TGCGCCAGCAGCTCCGGCCGGGGGGCTAACAACCCTTATGGCTACACCTTC,CASSSGRGANNPYGYTF
TRBV7-2,.,.,TRBJ1-5,TGTGCCAGCAGCTTGCAGGGTGATCAGCCCCAGCATTTT,CASSLQGDQPQHF
TRBV7-3,.,.,TRBJ2-6,TGTGCCAGCAGTTGGCCCCACCGCTCTGGGGCCAACGTCCTGACTTTC,CASSWPHRSGANVLTF
TRBV24-1,TRBD2,.,TRBJ2-7,TGTGCCACCAGTGATTTGTACGGGAGGGGTTCCTACGAGCAGTACTTC,CATSDLYGRGSYEQYF
TRBV11-3,.,.,TRBJ1-2,TGTGCCAGCAGCTTAGCCCCCGGCAGGGCAGGGCGGGATAACTATGGCTACACCTTC,CASSLAPGRAGRDNYGYTF
TRBV3-1/TRBV3-2,TRBD1,.,TRBJ2-7,TGTGCCAGCAGCCCTTACGGGACAGGGGGGGAGCAGTACTTC,CASSPYGTGGEQYF
TRBV7-2,TRBD1,.,TRBJ2-1,TGTGCCAGCAGCATCAGGACAGGGGAGAACAATGAGCAGTTCTTC,CASSIRTGENNEQFF
TRBV7-9,TRBD1,few,TRBJ1-3,TGTGCCAGCAGCTCGGGACAGGGTCTAGAGGACACCATATATTTT,CASSSGQGLEDTIYF
TRBV11-2,TRBD1,.,TRBJ2-2,TGTGCCAGCAGCTTATGGACAGGGATCGTGGCGAACACCGGGGAGCTGTTTTTT,CASSLWTGIVANTGELFF
TRBV6-6,.,.,TRBJ1-1,TGTGCCAGCAGCCCCTCTATTCACAGGAACACTGAAGCTTTCTTT,CASSPSIHRNTEAFF
TRBV2,.,.,TRBJ2-5,TGTGCCAGCAGCACAGGTCACCAAGAGACCCAGTACTTC,CASSTGHQETQYF
TRBV7-8,.,few,TRBJ2-7,TGTGCCAGCAGCCCTCTCTACGAGCAGTACTTC,CASSPLYEQYF
TRBV4-2,.,.,TRBJ2-3,TGTGCCAGCAGCCAAGATCGAGGGCTGGATACGCAGTATTTT,CASSQDRGLDTQYF
TRBV2,.,.,TRBJ1-1,TGTGCCAGCAGTGAAGCGGCAGGTAACACTGAAGCTTTCTTT,CASSEAAGNTEAFF
TRBV3-1/TRBV3-2,.,.,TRBJ2-3,TGTGCCAGCAGCCAAGCGGGAGATACGCAGTATTTT,CASSQAGDTQYF
TRBV11-2,TRBD2,few,TRBJ2-5,TGTGCCAGCAGCGCCGCTAGCGGGGGGGCCTGGGAGACCCAGTACTTC,CASSAASGGAWETQYF
TRBV7-2,.,.,TRBJ2-7,TGTGCCAGCAGTCTGAGTAGCGGCCCTATGGAGCAGTACTTC,CASSLSSGPMEQYF
TRBV9,TRBD1,.,TRBJ1-2,TGTGCCAGCAGCTCAAGACCCGGGACAGGGCGCGGCTACACCTTC,CASSSRPGTGRGYTF
TRBV6-1,.,once,TRBJ1-5,TGTGCCAGCAGTGAAAGGTTCGGGGTAGGGAGTCAGCCCCAGCATTTT,CASSERFGVGSQPQHF
TRBV7-3,TRBD2,.,TRBJ2-2,TGTGCCAGCAGCCCCCTGACTAGCATCACCGGGGAGCTGTTTTTT,CASSPLTSITGELFF
TRBV2,.,.,TRBJ2-7,TGTGCCAGCAGTGAACCTTCGGGCGAGCAGTACTTC,CASSEPSGEQYF
TRBV7-8,TRBD2,.,TRBJ2-1,TGTGCCAGCAGCTTGGGGACTAGCGGCAATGAGCAGTTCTTC,CASSLGTSGNEQFF
TRBV12-5,TRBD1,.,TRBJ1-6,TGTGCTAGTGGTTTACTCCCAGGGACAGGGTGGTCCTATAATTCACCCCTCCACTTT,CASGLLPGTGWSYNSPLHF
TRBV30,.,.,TRBJ2-1,TGTGCCTGGAGGAGCTCCTACAATGAGCAGTTCTTC,CAWRSSYNEQFF
TRBV29-1,.,.,TRBJ2-2,TGCAGCGTTGACGAGCTCACCGGGGAGCTGTTTTTT,CSVDELTGELFF
TRBV19,TRBD2,.,TRBJ2-1,TGTGCCAGTAGGCATCTAAGCGGGGGGCCAGGGAATGAGCAGTTCTTC,CASRHLSGGPGNEQFF
TRBV6-5,TRBD1,.,TRBJ1-5,TGTGCCAGCAGTACAGGGGGACGGAAGCATTTT,CASSTGGRKHF
TRBV2,.,once,TRBJ1-1,TGTGCCAGCAGTAAAAGACAGAACATGAACACTGAAGCTTTCTTT,CASSKRQNMNTEAFF
TRBV7-3,TRBD1,.,TRBJ2-2,TGTGCCAGCAGCTTGCCTCCAGGTGGGGGACAGGCGAACACCGGGGAGCTGTTTTTT,CASSLPPGGGQANTGELFF